The 32 T cell receptor beta chains below all came from one sample that was sequenced in a study of blood T cell repertoires in COVID-19. Repertoires were generated with immunoSEQ multiplex PCR, while TCRdb's copy carries only in-frame clones and drops some. The table lists 100,000 or so clones, about nine tenths of them singletons. The sample taken for sequencing was peripheral blood. The source is a man between 50 and 59 years old with active COVID-19.

In DNA, the CDR3 is TGTGCCAGCAGCTTAGATGGGACTAGCGGCTACAATGAGCAGTTCTTC. Translating it yields CASSLDGTSGYNEQFF. This chain links TRBV11-3 with TRBJ2-1, with 11 bases identical to TRBD2. The ends lost 0 bases at V and 3 bases at J; junction bases unmatched: 1. The CDR3 loop spans 16 amino acids. In germline, CDR1 is SGHNT, CDR2 YENEEA.

The chain recombines TRBV6-5 with TRBJ1-1; 7 nucleotides align to TRBD1. This CDR3 comprises 13 residues. The ends lost 6 bases at V and 10 bases at J; junction bases unmatched: 11. Germline CDR1 is MNHEY and CDR2 is SVGAGI. Here the CDR3 reads CASRQITGDVAFF. The CDR3 coding sequence is TGTGCCAGCAGACAAATTACAGGGGACGTAGCTTTCTTT.

This clone showed up just a few times. This rearrangement joins TRBV11-3 to TRBJ1-3, with 8 bases identical to TRBD1. The CDR3 consists of 16 residues. Per germline, CDR1 SGHNT and CDR2 YENEEA. Trimming at V came to 4 bases and at J to 4 bases, leaving 9 bases not matched to a gene. CDR3 region: CASSSRQGRSGNTIYF. CDR3 sequence (DNA): TGTGCCAGCAGCTCCAGACAGGGGCGGTCCGGAAACACCATATATTTT.

CDR3 protein: CAWSVQESGRGRETQYF. The DNA for the CDR3 is TGTGCCTGGAGTGTACAAGAAAGCGGGAGGGGCAGGGAGACCCAGTACTTC. The chain recombines TRBV30 with TRBJ2-5; 10 nucleotides agree with TRBD2. Germline assignment: CDR1 GTSNPN and CDR2 SVGIG (reference sequence). The CDR3 loop spans 17 amino acids. Trimming at V came to 0 bases and at J to 5 bases, leaving 12 bases not matched to a gene.

The V and J genes are TRBV28 and TRBJ2-1, with TRBD2 matching over 9 bases. The CDR3 extends over 16 amino acids. The germline V gene encodes CDR1 MDHEN and CDR2 SYDVKM. V trimming: 11 bases; J trimming: 0 bases; junction bases outside the gene matches: 11. CDR3 in amino acids: CALEIYSGSSYNEQFF. In DNA, the CDR3 is TGTGCCCTTGAGATATATAGCGGGAGCTCCTACAATGAGCAGTTCTTC.

The rearrangement links TRBV18 to TRBJ2-3, with TRBD2 identical over 10 bases. The CDR3 runs to 17 residues. The junction had 7 bases not matched to a gene; V was cut back by 3 bases and J by 1 base. Looked up from germline, CDR1 is KGHSH and CDR2 is LQKENI. CDR3 sequence (DNA): TGTGCCAGCTCACCCTCCCTAGCGGGGGCCGGCACAGATACGCAGTATTTT. It is translated as CASSPSLAGAGTDTQYF.

This chain links TRBV9 with TRBJ1-2; tentatively, D is TRBD1 (5 bases). Between the trimmed V and J ends, which lost 0 bases and 7 bases, there was a span of 19 bases. The V gene's germline CDR1 is SGDLS and CDR2 YYNGEE. This CDR3 region has 16 residues. Here the CDR3 reads CASSVGSDGQRGGYTF. CDR3 bases: TGTGCCAGCAGCGTAGGTTCGGACGGGCAAAGGGGTGGCTACACCTTC.

This clone has more than one count but fewer than ten. This chain links TRBV5-6 with TRBJ2-2; the D gene is possibly TRBD1 (6 bases). The CDR3 runs to 17 residues. Germline CDR1 SGHDT, CDR2 YYEEEE. Trimming took off 1 base at V and 3 bases at J, with 16 bases between the two ends. The CDR3 loop is CASSLRFAGAYTGELFF. DNA of the CDR3: TGTGCCAGCAGCTTGAGGTTTGCAGGGGCGTACACCGGGGAGCTGTTTTTT.

This chain joins TRBV27 and TRBJ2-7; maybe TRBD1 (5 bases). V was shortened by 0 bases and J by 3 bases, with 15 bases between the two germline ends. The CDR3 consists of 16 residues. Per germline, CDR1 MNHEY and CDR2 SMNVEV (reference sequence). The chain's CDR3 is CASSLSTPSRGYEQYV. The CDR3 DNA sequence: TGTGCCAGCAGTTTATCGACCCCCTCTAGGGGCTACGAGCAGTACGTC.

The CDR3 protein is CASSQTSGEGNEQFF. CDR3 DNA sequence: TGTGCCAGCAGTCAAACTAGCGGGGAGGGAAATGAGCAGTTCTTC. The chain carries TRBV5-4 and TRBJ2-1, with TRBD2 matching over 10 bases. The V gene end was trimmed by 5 bases and the J gene end by 7 bases; junction bases not matched to a gene: 9. The CDR3 is made up of 15 amino acids. Germline assignment: CDR1 SGHNT and CDR2 YYREEE (reference sequence).

This clone was detected once. The CDR3 here is CASSDRPGTGENTEAFF. CDR3 bases: TGTGCCAGCAGTGACCGTCCTGGGACAGGGGAGAACACTGAAGCTTTCTTT. V usage is TRBV6-1 and J usage is TRBJ1-1; 10 positions agree with TRBD1. CDR3 length: 17 amino acids. The trim removed 3 bases at V and 1 base at J, leaving 8 bases unmatched. Germline assignment: CDR1 MNHNS and CDR2 SASEGT.

This sequence joins TRBV5-1 and TRBJ2-4; D is unresolved. Germline V gives CDR1 SGHRS, CDR2 YFSETQ. CDR3 length: 13 amino acids. Trimming took off 1 base at V and 4 bases at J, with 6 bases between the two ends. CDR3 in DNA: TGCGCCAGCAGCTTGAGTCAGAAAAACATTCAGTACTTC. Its translation: CASSLSQKNIQYF.

The chain joins TRBV11-2 to TRBJ2-1, with D perhaps matching TRBD1 (6 bases). The CDR3 length is 15 residues. V gave up 5 bases and J gave up 0 bases, with 11 bases separating them. CDR1 is SGHAT, CDR2 FQNNGV, per germline. CDR3 residues: CASSPGVASYNEQFF. The CDR3 DNA is TGTGCCAGCAGCCCAGGGGTGGCCTCCTACAATGAGCAGTTCTTC.

The chain joins TRBV9 to TRBJ2-7; no clear D gene. V was shortened by 0 bases and J by 4 bases, with 8 bases between the two germline ends. From germline, CDR1 is SGDLS and CDR2 YYNGEE. The CDR3 runs 13 residues. The CDR3 DNA sequence: TGTGCCAGCAGCGTAGGTCAGAAATACGAGCAGTACTTC. This sequence encodes CASSVGQKYEQYF.

This sequence joins TRBV4-1 and TRBJ1-4; TRBD1 aligns across 8 bases. Per the germline V gene, CDR1 is MGHRA and CDR2 is YSYEKL. V shed 4 bases and J 3 bases; nucleotides not matched to a gene: 4. This CDR3 spans 15 amino acids. CDR3 nucleotide sequence: TGCGCCAGCAGCCGTGGACAGGGACCTAATGAAAAACTGTTTTTT. It translates to CASSRGQGPNEKLFF.

The chain joins TRBV6-5 to TRBJ1-5, with 7 bases aligning to TRBD1. V lost 0 bases and J lost 7; bases outside the gene matches: 6. Per germline, CDR1 MNHEY and CDR2 SVGAGI. The CDR3 contains 15 residues. In DNA form, the CDR3 reads TGTGCCAGCAGTTACTCAGGGGGCCTCAGGCAGCCCCAGCATTTT. It encodes CASSYSGGLRQPQHF.

This chain connects TRBV6-5 to TRBJ1-3; a weak D match, TRBD1 (5 bases). Germline V gene data show CDR1 as MNHEY and CDR2 as SVGAGI. The V and J ends lost 5 bases and 4 bases respectively, with 12 bases between them. The CDR3 is 14 amino acids. CDR3 coding DNA: TGTGCCAGCAGTAACACAGGAAGAGGAAACACCATATATTTT. It specifies CASSNTGRGNTIYF.

The chain links TRBV7-8 to TRBJ2-7; the match to TRBD1 covers 8 bases. With 5 bases clipped from V and 7 bases from J, the junction kept 7 bases outside the gene matches. Looked up from germline, CDR1 is SGHVS and CDR2 is FQNEAQ. The CDR3 covers 13 residues. CDR3 sequence reads: CASSQTGVREQYV. DNA for the CDR3: TGTGCCAGCAGCCAGACAGGGGTTAGGGAGCAGTACGTC.

V and J are TRBV9 and TRBJ2-5; tentative D call: TRBD2 (6 bases). The CDR3 length is 14 residues. Trimming stripped 5 bases from V and 5 bases from J, with 16 bases between. CDR1 and CDR2 (germline): SGDLS, YYNGEE. The CDR3 region is CASSRAGAGETQYF. Written as DNA, the CDR3 is TGTGCCAGCAGTCGTGCCGGGGCGGGGGAGACCCAGTACTTC.

The J gene is TRBJ2-5, the V gene TRBV7-9; 11 nucleotides agree with TRBD2. Trimming took 5 bases from V and 2 from J; bases not matched to a gene: 10. Germline V gene sequence: CDR1 SEHNR, CDR2 FQNEAQ (reference sequence). The CDR3 length is 17 residues. This CDR3 is CASSQHRGLAEQETQYF. CDR3 in DNA: TGTGCCAGCAGCCAGCATAGGGGACTAGCGGAGCAAGAGACCCAGTACTTC.

The genes are TRBV2 and TRBJ1-5; D gene unclear. Trimming cost V 6 bases and J 3 bases, with 9 bases left between them. The CDR3 consists of 13 residues. The germline V gene has CDR1 SNHLY and CDR2 FYNNEI. The CDR3 DNA follows: TGTGCCAGCAGATGGGCGTTCAATCAGCCCCAGCATTTT. As protein: CASRWAFNQPQHF.

This rearrangement joins TRBV5-6 to TRBJ2-3; unclear D gene. Trimming left V 3 bases short and J 0 bases short, with 11 bases between. This CDR3 region has 15 residues. Per germline, CDR1 SGHDT and CDR2 YYEEEE. The CDR3 nucleotides read TGTGCCAGCAGCTCTAGACCCTCTAGCACAGATACGCAGTATTTT. It is translated as CASSSRPSSTDTQYF. Together with reference TRBV5-6 and TRBJ2-3, the CDR3 gives the full variable domain: DAGVTQSPTHLIKTRGQQVTLRCSPKSGHDTVSWYQQALGQGPQFIFQYYEEEERQRGNFPDRFSGHQFPNYSSELNVNALLLGDSALYLCASSSRPSSTDTQYFGPGTRLTVL.

The chain combines TRBV6-1 with TRBJ2-1; the D gene is possibly TRBD2 (5 bases). There are 11 residues in the CDR3. Per germline, CDR1 MNHNS and CDR2 SASEGT. The ends were cut back, 0 bases at V and 15 bases at J, with 9 bases in the middle. The CDR3 nucleotides are TGTGCCAGCAGTGAAGCGGGGAGTACGTTCTTC. This gives the protein CASSEAGSTFF.

The chain has TRBV2 and TRBJ2-2; D is perhaps TRBD1 (5 bases). The CDR3 is 16 amino acids. The V end lost 2 bases, the J end lost 0 bases, and 10 bases lay between the germline ends. Looked up from germline, CDR1 is SNHLY and CDR2 is FYNNEI. Here the CDR3 reads CASSEQTVSNTGELFF. Here the CDR3 DNA reads TGTGCCAGCAGTGAACAGACAGTTTCGAACACCGGGGAGCTGTTTTTT. Based on the CDR3 plus reference TRBV2 and TRBJ2-2, the full variable domain is EPEVTQTPSHQVTQMGQEVILRCVPISNHLYFYWYRQILGQKVEFLVSFYNNEISEKSEIFDDQFSVERPDGSNFTLKIRSTKLEDSAMYFCASSEQTVSNTGELFFGEGSRLTVL.

V usage is TRBV7-2 and J usage is TRBJ2-5; D may be TRBD1 (5 bases). V was shortened by 5 bases and J by 2 bases, with 9 bases between the two germline ends. The CDR3 is 13 amino acids. Germline V gene sequence: CDR1 SGHTA, CDR2 FQGNSA. CDR3 in DNA: TGTGCCAGCAGCAGGACAAGGCAAGAGACCCAGTACTTC. It is translated as CASSRTRQETQYF. The variable domain in full, with the rest retrieved from reference TRBV7-2 and TRBJ2-5, is GAGVSQSPSNKVTEKGKDVELRCDPISGHTALYWYRQSLGQGLEFLIYFQGNSAPDKSGLPSDRFSAERTGGSVSTLTIQRTQQEDSAVYLCASSRTRQETQYFGPGTRLLVL.

The chain links TRBV4-2 to TRBJ1-2; 7 bases align to TRBD1. The germline V gene encodes CDR1 LGHNA and CDR2 YNFKEQ. Trimming at V came to 3 bases and at J to 3 bases, leaving 7 bases not matched to a gene. The CDR3 extends over 15 amino acids. CDR3: CASSQDQGEDYGYTF. As DNA, the CDR3 is TGTGCCAGCAGCCAGGACCAGGGGGAGGACTATGGCTACACCTTC.

The rearrangement links TRBV28 to TRBJ2-4; TRBD2 matches at 11 bases. Germline CDR1 is MDHEN and CDR2 is SYDVKM. CDR3 length equals 19 residues. V lost 2 bases to trimming and J lost 0 bases; unmatched junction nucleotides: 9. The CDR3 loop is CASSLVAGGSWKAKNIQYF. For the CDR3, the DNA is TGTGCCAGCAGTTTAGTAGCGGGAGGGTCCTGGAAAGCCAAAAACATTCAGTACTTC.

The chain has TRBV18 and TRBJ1-2; 7 bases are shared with TRBD1. V lost 3 bases, J lost 7 bases, and 11 bases stayed unmatched. The germline gives CDR1 KGHSH, CDR2 LQKENI. This CDR3 spans 15 amino acids. CDR3 residues: CASSPARDRAPGYTF. The CDR3, as DNA: TGTGCCAGCTCACCCGCAAGAGACAGGGCTCCTGGCTACACCTTC.

The chain uses TRBV5-1 and TRBJ1-2; the match to TRBD1 covers 8 bases. J lost 3 bases, V lost 9 bases, and 7 bases had no gene match. Germline V gives CDR1 SGHRS, CDR2 YFSETQ. The CDR3 length is 13 residues. The DNA of the CDR3 is TGCGCCACCGCCCCAGGGGGCGACTATGGCTACACCTTC. Its translation is CATAPGGDYGYTF.

The V gene is TRBV4-1, the J gene TRBJ2-3, with 11 nucleotides matching TRBD2. With V trimmed by 2 bases and J by 3 bases, 10 bases remained unmatched. The CDR3 consists of 18 residues. Germline V CDR1 and CDR2: MGHRA, YSYEKL. The DNA for the CDR3 is TGCGCCAGCAGCCAAACTAGCGGGGGCCGGGGAATTACAGATACGCAGTATTTT. Translation gives CASSQTSGGRGITDTQYF.

In nucleotides, the CDR3 is TGCAGCGTTGCCCCGACAGGGGGAGTTAACACCGGGGAGCTGTTTTTT. This sequence encodes CSVAPTGGVNTGELFF. J is TRBJ2-2 and V is TRBV29-1; 9 bases fit TRBD1. The J segment lost 2 bases and the V segment lost 4 bases, leaving 8 bases of the junction unmatched. Germline V gene sequence: CDR1 SQVTM, CDR2 ANQGSEA. The CDR3 runs to 16 residues.

The gene calls are TRBV18 and TRBJ2-3, with 7 nucleotides matching TRBD2. Germline trimming cut 0 bases from V and 1 base from J; bases unmatched to any gene: 1. The CDR3 covers 15 residues. From germline, CDR1 is KGHSH and CDR2 LQKENI. The CDR3 DNA follows: TGTGCCAGCTCACCACCGCTAGCGGGCACAGATACGCAGTATTTT. The encoded protein is CASSPPLAGTDTQYF.